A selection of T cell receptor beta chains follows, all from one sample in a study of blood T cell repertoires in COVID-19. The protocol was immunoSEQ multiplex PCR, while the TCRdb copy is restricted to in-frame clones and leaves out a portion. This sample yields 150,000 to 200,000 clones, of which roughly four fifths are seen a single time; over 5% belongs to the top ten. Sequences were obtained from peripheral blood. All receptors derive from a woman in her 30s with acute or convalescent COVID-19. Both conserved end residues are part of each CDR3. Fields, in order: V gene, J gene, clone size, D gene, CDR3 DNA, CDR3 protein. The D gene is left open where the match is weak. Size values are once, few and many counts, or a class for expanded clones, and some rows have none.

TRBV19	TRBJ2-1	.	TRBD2	TGTGCCAGTAGTATAGCGGGATGGACTAGCGCTGAGCAGTTCTTC	CASSIAGWTSAEQFF
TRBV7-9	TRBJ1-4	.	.	TGTGCCAGCAGCGCACCAAACAGGGCAACTAATGAAAAACTGTTTTTT	CASSAPNRATNEKLFF
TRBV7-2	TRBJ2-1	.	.	TGTGCCAGCAGCTCAGACCTACGGGGTACACAGCAGTTCTTC	CASSSDLRGTQQFF
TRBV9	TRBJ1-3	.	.	TGTGCCAGCAGCGTAGGTTTCACAGGCTCTGGAAACACCATATATTTT	CASSVGFTGSGNTIYF
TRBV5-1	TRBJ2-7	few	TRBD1	TGCGCCAGCGCCTCTGGGACAGGCAAGCAGTACTTC	CASASGTGKQYF
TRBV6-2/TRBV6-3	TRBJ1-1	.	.	TGTGCCAGCAGTCCAGGCGTCGGGGGGGAAGCTTTCTTT	CASSPGVGGEAFF
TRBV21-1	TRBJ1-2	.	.	TGTGCCACCACGACTGTGTATGGCTACACCTTC	CATTTVYGYTF
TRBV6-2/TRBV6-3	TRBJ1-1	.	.	TGTGCCAGCAGTTACTCGAGGCACACTTGGAACACTGAAGCTTTCTTT	CASSYSRHTWNTEAFF
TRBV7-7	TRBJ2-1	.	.	TGTGCCAGCAGCTTAGCGATAGGAGGCAGGTACAATGAGCAGTTCTTC	CASSLAIGGRYNEQFF
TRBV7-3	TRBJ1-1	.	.	TGTGCCAGCAGCTTAACCCCGACAGTAAGGAACACTGAAGCTTTCTTT	CASSLTPTVRNTEAFF
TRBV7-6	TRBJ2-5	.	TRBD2	TGTGCCAGCAGCTTATTGATGCCTAGCGGCCAAGAGACCCAGTACTTC	CASSLLMPSGQETQYF
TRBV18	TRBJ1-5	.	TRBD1	TGTGCCAGCTCACCGGGGACAGGGAGAAATCAGCCCCAGCATTTT	CASSPGTGRNQPQHF
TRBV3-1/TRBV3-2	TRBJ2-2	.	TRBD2	TGTGCCAGCACCGCGCGGGGGACGAACACCGGGGAGCTGTTTTTT	CASTARGTNTGELFF
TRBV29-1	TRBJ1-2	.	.	TGCAGCGTGGCTGGGGCCTATGGCTACACCTTC	CSVAGAYGYTF